This TCR beta chain was identified during a study of regulatory T cells in long-lasting Graves disease. The study's findings and limits: With some 2,500 shared public clonotypes, persistent patients exceeded new patients, who shared 950 to 1,000. Under persistent disease, TRBV28, TRBJ1-2 and TRBJ2-5 were used preferentially.

There are many counts of this clonotype. The antigen is undetermined. The V end was cut by 5 bases, the J end by 10 bases, with 8 bases between. This CDR3 region has 11 residues. Time point specified: persistent/refractory GD, antithyroid drugs over 5 years with positive TRAb. PBMC RNA served as the TCR library source. Patients met American Thyroid Association criteria for Graves' disease. A roughly 8.3-milliliter sample of peripheral blood was drawn into EDTA tubes. Combining iRepertoire HTBI primers with Arm-PCR of CDR3 regions, the authors built TCR beta libraries. TCRdb re-analysed the multiplex PCR reads in MiXCR, keeping a single row per CDR3 protein. The data contain around 450,000 distinct CDR3 sequences, 20% to 25% of them singletons.

The sequencing used peripheral blood mononuclear cells (PBMCs), collected when the disease was refractory, from a patient treated with antithyroid drugs. This clonotype was obtained from a female donor with Graves disease. V gene TRBV12-3 or TRBV12-4 combines with J gene TRBJ2-2, with D uncertain. CDR3 residues: CASSPAEELFF. Written as DNA, the CDR3 is TGTGCCAGCAGTCCGGCCGAGGAGCTGTTTTTT.